One sample yielded the 31 T cell receptor beta chains listed below, sequenced in a study of T cells after yellow fever vaccination (dated 2019 in TCRdb). This sample's treatment or condition label indicates: live attenuated yellow fever vaccine strain. Receptor libraries were prepared by 5' RACE. Sequencing instrument: Illumina HiSeq 2500. The raw public data were reprocessed by TCRdb itself: fastp quality trimming at Q25, MiXCR clonotype calling, in-frame beta chains only. Entries that share a CDR3 protein sequence are merged under the most common genes and DNA. This sample comprises 500,000 to 650,000 distinct CDR3 sequences, 9% to 15% of them detected only once. Of the sample, 14% to 15% falls within the top ten clones. This specimen was PBMCs, taken on the day of the yellow fever booster vaccination. The receptors come from a young man who received the YFV17D yellow fever vaccine.

The chain employs TRBV10-3 and TRBJ1-2, with TRBD1 matching over 11 bases. The V and J ends lost 2 bases and 7 bases, in that order; junction bases with no gene match: 6. The CDR3 has 15 amino acids. From germline, CDR1 is ENHRY and CDR2 SYGVKD. The CDR3 coding sequence is TGTGCCATCAGTGAGACCGGGACAGGGGGTTCTGGCTACACCTTC. This encodes CAISETGTGGSGYTF.

This clonotype has a handful of counts. This chain links TRBV20-1 with TRBJ2-7, with TRBD2 as a possible D gene (5 bases). Trimming removed 3 bases from V and 1 base from J, with 13 bases in between. The CDR3 contains 14 residues. The germline V gene encodes CDR1 DFQATT and CDR2 SNEGSKA (reference sequence). Here the CDR3 DNA reads TGCAGTGCTAGCGGTAGCGCGCGATCCTACGAGCAGTACTTC. Translation gives CSASGSARSYEQYF.

This clonotype was seen more than once but under ten times. The gene calls are TRBV5-4 and TRBJ2-4, with D maybe TRBD1 (5 bases). CDR3 size: 16 residues. The germline CDR1 and CDR2 sequences are SGHNT and YYREEE (reference sequence). V lost 4 bases, J lost 0 bases, and 14 bases lay in between. This CDR3 is CASSPSTDLAKNIQYF. The CDR3 DNA reads TGTGCCAGCAGCCCCTCGACAGACCTAGCCAAAAACATTCAGTACTTC.

The chain joins TRBV7-2 to TRBJ2-7, with D perhaps given as TRBD1 or TRBD2 (5 bases each). V lost 5 bases, J lost 2 bases, and 10 bases lay in between. CDR3 length: 13 residues. CDR1 and CDR2 from the germline V gene are SGHTA and FQGNSA. The CDR3 region has the DNA TGTGCCAGCAGCCAGGGACGGGCCTACGAGCAGTACTTC. This encodes CASSQGRAYEQYF.

The V call is TRBV3-1, the J call TRBJ2-5; a weak D match, TRBD2 (5 bases). CDR1 and CDR2 (germline): LGHDT, YNNKEL (reference sequence). CDR3 size: 14 residues. V was cut by 3 bases and J by 3 bases, with 11 bases left in between. The CDR3 loop reads CASSQSLGKETQYF. DNA for the CDR3: TGTGCCAGCAGCCAGTCACTAGGAAAAGAGACCCAGTACTTC.

The chain recombines TRBV6-5 with TRBJ2-3, with a weak D call TRBD1 (6 bases). This CDR3 is built from 15 residues. Germline V gene sequence: CDR1 MNHEY, CDR2 SVGAGI. Trimming shortened V by 2 bases and J by 1 base, and 10 bases separated the two germline ends. Written as DNA, the CDR3 is TGTGCCAGCAGTTACGGGTCAGGGGGCACAGATACGCAGTATTTT. Residues: CASSYGSGGTDTQYF.

CDR3 bases: TGTGCCAGCAGCAATAGCCAGGGTTCATGGCACAATGAGCAGTTCTTC. This codes for CASSNSQGSWHNEQFF. The chain recombines TRBV21-1 with TRBJ2-1; TRBD1 is the table's D call and was not checked against the DNA. TRBV21-1 is designated a pseudogene. The CDR3 consists of 16 residues.

V and J are TRBV23-1 and TRBJ2-1; TRBD2 matches at 9 bases. TRBV23-1 is an ORF, with its function uncertain. V dropped 2 bases and J dropped 6; count of bases not matched to a gene: 5. This CDR3 is built from 15 residues. The CDR3 sequence is CASSQLLAGANEQFF. Here the CDR3 DNA reads TGCGCCAGCAGTCAACTACTAGCGGGTGCCAATGAGCAGTTCTTC.

The chain carries TRBV20-1 and TRBJ2-7; 13 positions agree with TRBD2. Germline V gene lookup returns CDR1 DFQATT and CDR2 SNEGSKA (reference sequence). This CDR3 spans 16 amino acids. The ends lost 4 bases at V and 4 bases at J; junction bases unmatched: 10. This CDR3 is CSANPGLAGMGYEQYF. The DNA for the CDR3 is TGCAGTGCTAACCCGGGACTAGCGGGAATGGGGTACGAGCAGTACTTC.

This clonotype showed up many times. CDR3 residues: CASSPWTSGYEQYF. The CDR3 nucleotides read TGTGCCAGCAGCCCCTGGACTAGCGGCTACGAGCAGTACTTC. V and J are TRBV7-9 and TRBJ2-7, with 10 bases aligning to TRBD2. The junction had 4 bases not matched to a gene; V was cut back by 5 bases and J by 3 bases. From germline, CDR1 is SEHNR and CDR2 FQNEAQ (reference sequence). The CDR3 covers 14 residues.

This clonotype was observed a few times. This chain links TRBV6-1 with TRBJ1-4; 7 bases are a match to TRBD1. This CDR3 comprises 16 residues. From germline, CDR1 is MNHNS and CDR2 SASEGT. V gave up 1 base and J gave up 7 bases; unmatched junction bases: 9. The CDR3 region is CASSEGPTGVGEKLFF. CDR3 coding DNA: TGTGCCAGCAGTGAAGGGCCCACAGGGGTCGGTGAAAAACTGTTTTTT.

A remark on this clonotype: Likely a read error: the CDR3 ends without its conserved phenylalanine or tryptophan. The rearrangement links TRBV25-1 to TRBJ2-1; D is ambiguous. V lost 1 base and J 7 bases, leaving 5 bases between the germline ends. This CDR3 is 12 amino acids long. Germline loops: CDR1 MGHDK, CDR2 SYGVNS. Here the CDR3 reads CASSESGNEQFL. In nucleotides, the CDR3 is TGTGCCAGCAGTGAATCCGGAAATGAGCAGTTCTTA.

This clonotype was detected a few times. This chain joins TRBV5-1 and TRBJ2-3; 8 bases map to TRBD2. The junction had 2 bases not matched to a gene; V was cut back by 4 bases and J by 4 bases. This CDR3 has 13 residues. The germline V gene encodes CDR1 SGHRS and CDR2 YFSETQ. The CDR3 coding sequence is TGCGCCAGCAGCAGCGGGAGTGCAGATACGCAGTATTTT. Encoded protein: CASSSGSADTQYF.

This chain connects TRBV10-3 to TRBJ1-2; 9 nucleotides agree with TRBD1. The CDR3 is made up of 14 amino acids. Germline V CDR1 and CDR2: ENHRY, SYGVKD. V gave up 7 bases and J gave up 7 bases; unmatched junction bases: 10. Here the CDR3 reads CAINPGQGYSGYTF. The CDR3 DNA reads as TGTGCCATCAACCCGGGACAGGGTTACAGTGGCTACACCTTC.

The rearrangement links TRBV28 to TRBJ1-2, with 10 bases that match TRBD1. The V and J ends lost 4 bases and 11 bases, in that order; junction bases with no gene match: 10. The germline V gene has CDR1 MDHEN and CDR2 SYDVKM. The CDR3 spans 14 residues. CDR3 amino acids: CASSSTGTGDSYTF. As DNA, the CDR3 is TGTGCCAGCAGTTCCACCGGGACAGGGGACTCTTACACCTTC.

The sample holds a few counts of this clonotype. The chain combines TRBV10-1 with TRBJ2-1, with 13 nucleotides matching TRBD2. The CDR3 length is 15 residues. With V trimmed by 4 bases and J by 8 bases, 5 bases remained unmatched. The germline CDR1 and CDR2 sequences are WNHNN and SYGVQD (reference sequence). CDR3 DNA sequence: TGCGCCAGCAGTGTCGGGACTAGCGGGATTTATGAGCAGTTCTTC. Amino acids: CASSVGTSGIYEQFF.

This sequence joins TRBV29-1 and TRBJ2-1; possibly TRBD2 for D (5 bases). V dropped 6 bases and J dropped 3 bases, with 9 bases sitting between them. This CDR3 has 12 amino acids. Germline values: CDR1 SQVTM, CDR2 ANQGSEA. The CDR3 reads CSVDGSYNEQFF. CDR3 in DNA: TGCAGCGTGGATGGGAGCTACAATGAGCAGTTCTTC.

This chain uses TRBV28 with TRBJ1-2, with TRBD1 identical over 7 bases. This CDR3 is 13 amino acids long. The junction had 3 bases not matched to a gene; V was cut back by 8 bases and J by 0 bases. The germline CDR1 and CDR2 sequences are MDHEN and SYDVKM. CDR3 residues: CASQGGANYGYTF. The DNA for the CDR3 is TGTGCCAGCCAGGGGGGAGCTAACTATGGCTACACCTTC.

The V call is TRBV12-3 or TRBV12-4, the J call TRBJ2-1; a possible D gene is TRBD2 (6 bases). V was shortened by 10 bases and J by 0 bases, with 16 bases between the two germline ends. The CDR3 spans 15 residues. CDR3: CATQRTTPSYNEQFF. DNA for the CDR3: TGTGCCACCCAAAGGACTACCCCCTCCTACAATGAGCAGTTCTTC.

The chain joins TRBV6-1 to TRBJ2-7; 7 bases agree with TRBD1. In germline, CDR1 is MNHNS, CDR2 SASEGT. The trim removed 7 bases at V and 4 bases at J, leaving 7 bases unmatched. This CDR3 has 13 residues. The DNA for the CDR3 is TGTGCCAGCACTGACAGGGTTGCGTACGAGCAGTACTTC. Translation gives CASTDRVAYEQYF.

This clonotype has just a few counts. The chain has TRBV2 and TRBJ1-4, with 8 positions matching TRBD1. The CDR3 consists of 14 residues. Unmatched junction bases numbered 6, after V lost 6 bases and J lost 6 bases. Germline V gives CDR1 SNHLY, CDR2 FYNNEI. The CDR3 loop reads CASRGGQGYEKLFF. The DNA for the CDR3 is TGTGCCAGCAGGGGTGGACAGGGATATGAAAAACTGTTTTTT.

This clonotype was detected only a few times. The chain has TRBV5-5 and TRBJ2-3; no firm D call. With 5 bases removed from V and 2 bases from J, the gap between germline ends came to 9 bases. The CDR3 spans 13 residues. Germline V gene lookup returns CDR1 SGHKS and CDR2 YYEKEE (reference sequence). This CDR3 is CASRQRFTDTQYF. The CDR3 bases are TGTGCCAGCAGACAGAGATTCACAGATACGCAGTATTTT.

There are a few counts of this clonotype. The V and J genes are TRBV18 and TRBJ2-7; 9 positions agree with TRBD1. CDR3 length: 15 amino acids. Unmatched junction bases numbered 7, after V lost 3 bases and J lost 4 bases. Germline V gene data show CDR1 as KGHSH and CDR2 as LQKENI. The CDR3 bases are TGTGCCAGCTCACCGAACAGGGGGCGAAGTTACGAGCAGTACTTC. Translating gives CASSPNRGRSYEQYF.

The chain uses TRBV29-1 and TRBJ2-1, with D possibly being TRBD2 (6 bases). CDR1 is SQVTM, CDR2 ANQGSEA, per germline. This CDR3 is built from 14 residues. Between the trimmed V and J ends, which lost 3 bases and 5 bases, there was a span of 14 bases. The CDR3 DNA reads as TGCAGCGTTGAGGGTTTAGCGGAGGACAATGAGCAGTTCTTC. It yields the protein CSVEGLAEDNEQFF.

A few counts support this clonotype. The chain recombines TRBV12-3 or TRBV12-4 with TRBJ1-1; D is undetermined. This CDR3 comprises 12 residues. V shed 2 bases and J shed 4 bases, with 5 bases lying between them. This CDR3 is CASSLSSTEAFF. As DNA, the CDR3 is TGTGCCAGCAGTTTAAGCTCCACTGAAGCTTTCTTT.

Turning to this clonotype: An end of the junction differs from the germline gene, which may be a read error. V is TRBV29-1 and J is TRBJ2-7, with TRBD2 as a possible D gene (6 bases). The CDR3 runs 14 residues. Germline V CDR1 and CDR2: SQVTM, ANQGSEA. The chain's CDR3 is CSVEDGGITHELYF. In DNA, the CDR3 is TGCAGCGTTGAAGATGGGGGGATAACCCACGAGCTGTACTTC.

This clonotype was seen only a few times. The V and J genes are TRBV5-6 and TRBJ2-7, with 8 bases fitting TRBD1. V lost 5 bases and J lost 6; bases outside the gene matches: 10. This CDR3 comprises 14 residues. CDR1 is SGHDT and CDR2 is YYEEEE in the germline V gene. The CDR3 DNA reads TGTGCCAGCAGAGGGGACAGGCTATCTGTCGAGCAGTACTTC. It yields the protein CASRGDRLSVEQYF. The complete variable domain, with remaining parts taken from reference TRBV5-6 and TRBJ2-7, reads DAGVTQSPTHLIKTRGQQVTLRCSPKSGHDTVSWYQQALGQGPQFIFQYYEEEERQRGNFPDRFSGHQFPNYSSELNVNALLLGDSALYLCASRGDRLSVEQYFGPGTRLTVT.

In its sample, this clonotype was seen a few times. The chain employs TRBV11-1 and TRBJ2-2, with 9 nucleotides matching TRBD2. Germline loops: CDR1 SGHAT, CDR2 FQDESV (reference sequence). J was trimmed by 0 bases and V by 3 bases; bases with no gene match: 8. This CDR3 has 18 residues. The CDR3 nucleotides are TGTGCCAGCAGCTTTACAGCGGCGGGAGGGCCGAACACCGGGGAGCTGTTTTTT. This codes for CASSFTAAGGPNTGELFF.

This chain uses TRBV3-1 with TRBJ2-4; 9 bases agree with TRBD2. The length of the CDR3 is 21 residues. Germline CDR1 LGHDT, CDR2 YNNKEL (reference sequence). J lost 0 bases, V lost 1 base, and 16 bases had no gene match. CDR3 sequence: CASSQAPTRLAGLVAKNIQYF. The CDR3 DNA reads as TGTGCCAGCAGCCAAGCCCCGACCCGCCTAGCGGGACTCGTAGCCAAAAACATTCAGTACTTC.

In its sample, this clonotype was seen a few times. The chain carries TRBV25-1 and TRBJ2-3; TRBD2 might be the D (5 bases). Per germline, CDR1 MGHDK and CDR2 SYGVNS. This CDR3 has 13 amino acids. V gave up 3 bases and J gave up 3 bases, with 7 bases separating them. The CDR3 nucleotides read TGTGCCAGCAGTGACCTAGCAACAGATACGCAGTATTTT. Protein: CASSDLATDTQYF.

The chain has TRBV6-7 and TRBJ2-3, with TRBD2 matching over 8 bases. TRBV6-7 is recorded as an ORF, its role being uncertain. The J segment lost 6 bases and the V segment lost 6 bases, leaving 5 bases of the junction unmatched. The CDR3 runs 13 residues. The CDR3: CASSVASGDTQYF. In nucleotides, the CDR3 is TGTGCCAGCAGCGTGGCTAGCGGGGATACGCAGTATTTT.